These T cell receptor beta chains were read from a single sample in a study of cytomegalovirus exposure and HLA in healthy donors. The method was immunoSEQ multiplex PCR; TCRdb's version includes in-frame clones alone and lacks a portion of them. The sample yields approximately 160,000 clones, approximately 78% seen once. Sequences were obtained from PBMCs. The origin of the receptors is a girl aged 2 to 9 in good health and CMV-seropositive. Each CDR3 is given with its conserved first and last residue. Size is stated for part of the rows, as once, few or many counts, or as a class when the clone is expanded.

clone_size v_call cdr3_aa
. TRBV6-6 CASSQTQDEAFF
. TRBV2 CASRERPGQGYQPQHF
once TRBV5-1 CASSQQGDRLETQYF
. TRBV6-1 CASSPGTSRGNIQYF
. TRBV6-5 CASSPTPSTNEKLFF
. TRBV27 CASSSRGPEAFF
. TRBV5-6 CASSRTITYNEQFF
. TRBV7-2 CASSLSGGGEAFF
. TRBV2 CASRDRAGANVLTF
. TRBV10-3 CAISRTGGFSYNEQFF
. TRBV5-5 CASSFNSQPNQPQHF
. TRBV1 CTSSQEPPTGCSSGNTIYF
. TRBV6-1 CASSGYSDTTEAFF
. TRBV27 CASSLAMGARNTQYF
. TRBV4-1 CASSPADRVFTDTQYF
. TRBV7-9 CASSLGSYEQYF
. TRBV5-4 CASSLDLGGETQYF
. TRBV7-9 CASSLAALTDEAFF
. TRBV4-1 CASSQVRRSGRDRELFF